Ten or more counts support the clone carrying this TCR beta chain. These data belong to a study of shared clonotypes between healthy human individuals. Approximately 32,000 T cell genomes, or around 300 ng DNA, went into unsorted PBMC replicate PCRs. Unsorted PBMCs provided DNA that was sequenced on ten immunoSEQ deep assay plates. The method was immunoSEQ multiplex PCR; TCRdb's version includes in-frame clones alone and lacks a portion of them. The repertoire holds roughly 490,000 clones, with roughly four fifths as singletons. Germline V lookup: CDR1 LGHNA, CDR2 YNFKEQ. Deletions cut 0 bases from V and 6 bases from J, with 13 bases between. The length of the CDR3 is 15 residues. The donors were all Caucasian adults (living in Nashville, Tennessee). When samples were unsorted, about 90 million PBMCs were used for genomic DNA.

V is TRBV4-2 and J is TRBJ2-3; no definite D call. Sequences were obtained from PBMCs. This receptor was obtained from a middle-aged woman in good health. Some clones in this sample may be carry-over from other donors' samples. CDR3 region: CASSQDGEPADTQYF. CDR3 sequence (DNA): TGTGCCAGCAGCCAAGATGGGGAACCTGCGGATACGCAGTATTTT.